This passage covers 9 T cell receptor beta chains from one sample sequenced in a study of T cells after yellow fever vaccination. A single record per CDR3 protein comes from TCRdb applying MiXCR to the 5' RACE reads. This sample has 510,000 or so distinct CDR3 sequences, with 15% to 20% found just once. The specimen was PBMCs, collected 15 days after the yellow fever booster vaccination. These receptors were collected from a young man who received the YFV17D yellow fever vaccine.

The genes are TRBV5-5 and TRBJ2-3; the match to TRBD2 covers 10 bases. The CDR3 is 17 amino acids. Trimming removed 5 bases from V and 0 bases from J; junction bases left unmatched: 9. Germline CDR1 and CDR2: SGHKS and YYEKEE (reference sequence). The CDR3 DNA reads TGTGCCAGCAGTTATCCGGGACTAGCGTCTAGCACAGATACGCAGTATTTT. It is translated as CASSYPGLASSTDTQYF.

The J gene is TRBJ1-6, the V gene TRBV5-6, with TRBD1 matching over 7 bases. V lost 4 bases, J lost 10 bases, and 8 bases stayed unmatched. The germline V gene has CDR1 SGHDT and CDR2 YYEEEE. This CDR3 is built from 14 residues. The CDR3: CASSPPTGRSPLHF. The DNA of the CDR3 is TGTGCCAGCAGCCCGCCGACAGGGCGGTCACCCCTCCACTTT.

The chain has TRBV20-1 and TRBJ2-3, with D hard to call. V was trimmed by 2 bases and J by 4 bases, leaving 16 bases between them. The CDR3 is 15 amino acids. The germline V gene has CDR1 DFQATT and CDR2 SNEGSKA (reference sequence). CDR3 DNA: TGCAGTGCTAGAAGCGTCGCTAGTTTCTCAGATACGCAGTATTTT. Amino acid sequence: CSARSVASFSDTQYF.

This chain connects TRBV9 to TRBJ1-1, with TRBD1 matching over 7 bases. Trimming at V came to 4 bases and at J to 0 bases, leaving 6 bases not matched to a gene. The CDR3 runs 15 residues. CDR1 is SGDLS and CDR2 is YYNGEE in the germline V gene. CDR3 coding DNA: TGTGCCAGCAGCATCGAGGGGGCCCTGAACACTGAAGCTTTCTTT. It specifies CASSIEGALNTEAFF.

Only a few counts were recorded for this clonotype. The J gene is TRBJ2-2, the V gene TRBV9; D gene uncertain. V lost 1 base to trimming and J lost 3 bases, with 7 bases between them. CDR1 and CDR2 (germline): SGDLS, YYNGEE. CDR3 length: 14 residues. This CDR3 reads CASSVNSHTGELFF. Written as DNA, the CDR3 is TGTGCCAGCAGCGTAAACAGCCACACCGGGGAGCTGTTTTTT.

This clonotype was picked up many times. The gene calls are TRBV12-3 or TRBV12-4 and TRBJ2-7; 9 bases match TRBD2. The CDR3 consists of 12 residues. Losses at the gene ends were 6 bases for V and 5 bases for J; bases not matched to a gene: 2. CDR3 coding DNA: TGTGCCAGCAGCCCTAGCGGGGACGAGCAGTACTTC. Translated: CASSPSGDEQYF.

The rearrangement uses TRBV3-1 and TRBJ2-5; 7 nucleotides match TRBD2. Trimming removed 1 base from V and 4 bases from J; junction bases left unmatched: 9. Germline V gene data show CDR1 as LGHDT and CDR2 as YNNKEL (reference sequence). The CDR3 has 16 residues. CDR3 bases: TGTGCCAGCAGCCAAGGGGACCGATCGGGGGGAGAGACCCAGTACTTC. It translates to CASSQGDRSGGETQYF.

This chain uses TRBV10-3 with TRBJ2-1, with unresolved D. Germline values: CDR1 ENHRY, CDR2 SYGVKD. The CDR3 totals 12 residues. The germline V and J ends were trimmed by 3 bases and 9 bases, with 9 bases remaining between them. CDR3 coding DNA: TGTGCCATCAGTGAAAGTGGGATTGAGCAGTTCTTC. This encodes CAISESGIEQFF.

This chain links TRBV7-2 with TRBJ2-3; no definite D call. The CDR3 is 13 residues long. CDR1 SGHTA and CDR2 FQGNSA come from the germline V gene. V lost 2 bases to trimming and J lost 2 bases, with 5 bases between them. CDR3 DNA sequence: TGTGCCAGCAGCTTAACTACCACAGATACGCAGTATTTT. Protein sequence: CASSLTTTDTQYF.